The T cell receptor (beta chain) described here comes from a study of technical replicates of blood from a handful of donors. Generated by immunoSEQ multiplex PCR, the TCRdb table keeps only in-frame clones and is missing some. The data contain approximately 94,000 clones, 96% of them singletons. The TCR comes from a human donor in good health. Sequenced input: T cells isolated from PBMCs.

The CDR3 loop is CATPEGGVTYGYTF. The CDR3 DNA reads TGTGCCACCCCGGAAGGGGGTGTTACGTATGGCTACACCTTC. V is TRBV6-1 and J is TRBJ1-2, with a weak D call TRBD1 (6 bases). The V gene lost 10 bases and the J gene lost 5 bases, with 20 bases spanning the gap. This CDR3 has 14 residues. CDR1 MNHNS and CDR2 SASEGT come from the germline V gene.